This T cell receptor (beta chain) was recovered during a study of cytomegalovirus exposure and HLA in healthy donors. V gave up 3 bases and J gave up 4 bases; unmatched junction bases: 16. This CDR3 is built from 20 residues. Germline V gives CDR1 MDHEN, CDR2 SYDVKM. PCR primers comprised 60 Vbeta and 13 Jbeta primers. TCRdb's copy holds only in-frame clones and misses some; the assay was immunoSEQ multiplex PCR. The sample gives about 250,000 clones, under 90% of which show up once; over 0.3% is in the top ten. This receptor was obtained from a girl aged 2 to 10 in good health and CMV-seronegative. The V gene is TRBV28, the J gene TRBJ2-3; 13 bases match TRBD2. Input material: PBMCs. The CDR3 DNA reads as TGTGCCAGCAGTTTTTTCGGACTAGCGGGAGTGTACCTTGGTGCAGATACGCAGTATTTT. It specifies CASSFFGLAGVYLGADTQYF.